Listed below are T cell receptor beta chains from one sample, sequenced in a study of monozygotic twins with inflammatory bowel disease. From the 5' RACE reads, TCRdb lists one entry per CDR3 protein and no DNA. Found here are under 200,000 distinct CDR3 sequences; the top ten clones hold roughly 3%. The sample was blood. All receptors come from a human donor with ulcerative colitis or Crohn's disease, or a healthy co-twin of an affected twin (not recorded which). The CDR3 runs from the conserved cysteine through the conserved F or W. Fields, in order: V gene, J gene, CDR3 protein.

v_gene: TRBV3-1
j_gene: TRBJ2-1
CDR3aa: CASSLPPSGGNNEQFF

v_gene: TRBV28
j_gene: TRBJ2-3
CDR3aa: CASSESSTDTQYF

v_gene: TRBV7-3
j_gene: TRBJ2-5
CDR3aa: CASSLHRSPVETQYF

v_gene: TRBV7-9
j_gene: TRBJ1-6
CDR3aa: CASSSRTATYNSPLHF

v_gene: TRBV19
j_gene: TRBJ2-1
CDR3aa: CASNPTWTSFSYNEQFF

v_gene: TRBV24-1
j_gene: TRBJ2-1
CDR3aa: CATSDLGGSYNEQFF

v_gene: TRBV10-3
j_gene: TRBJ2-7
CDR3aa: CAISESTLTGTSGKKYEQYF

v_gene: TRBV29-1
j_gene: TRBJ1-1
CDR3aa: CSSRDGGSNTEAFF

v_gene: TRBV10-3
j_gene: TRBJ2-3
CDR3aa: CAISLAGGSTDTQYF

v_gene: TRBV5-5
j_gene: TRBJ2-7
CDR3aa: CASSLILVYEQYF

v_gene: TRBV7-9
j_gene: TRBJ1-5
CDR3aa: CASSLGQNQPQHF

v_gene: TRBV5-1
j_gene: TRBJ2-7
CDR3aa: CASSPDRPVGSEQYF

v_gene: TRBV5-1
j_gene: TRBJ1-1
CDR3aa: CASSLPGGDTEAFF

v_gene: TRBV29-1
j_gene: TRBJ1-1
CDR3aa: CSVDAGSTEAFF

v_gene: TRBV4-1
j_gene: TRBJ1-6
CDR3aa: CASSRPAGSPRNSPLHF

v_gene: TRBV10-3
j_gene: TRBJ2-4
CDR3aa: CAISDLIAGESNIQYF

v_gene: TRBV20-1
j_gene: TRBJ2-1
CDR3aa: CSARGTSGRYEQFF

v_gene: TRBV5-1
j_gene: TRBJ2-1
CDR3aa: CASTRLAGGPGEQFF

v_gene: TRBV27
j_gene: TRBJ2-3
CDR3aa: CASSLVGREGIDTQYF

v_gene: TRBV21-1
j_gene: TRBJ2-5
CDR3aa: CASSKRSGTVQETQYF

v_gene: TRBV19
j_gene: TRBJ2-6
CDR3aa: CASTSAVGANVLTF

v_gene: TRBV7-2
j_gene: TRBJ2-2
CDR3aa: CASSLAPSGNTGELFF

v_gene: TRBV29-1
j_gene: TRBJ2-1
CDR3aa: CSGRQGSYNEQFF

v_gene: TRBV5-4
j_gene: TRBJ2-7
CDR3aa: CASSSPASGAPYEQYF

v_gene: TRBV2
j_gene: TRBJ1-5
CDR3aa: CASSLIQGFGFQPQHF

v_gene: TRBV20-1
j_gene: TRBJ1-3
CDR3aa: CSAKGQGEVNGNTIYF

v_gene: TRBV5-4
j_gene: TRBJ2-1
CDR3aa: CASGQGGRNNEQFF

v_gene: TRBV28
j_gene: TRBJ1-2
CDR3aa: CASTLSPGGGYGYTF

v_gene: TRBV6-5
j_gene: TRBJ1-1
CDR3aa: CASSYLGGVPTEAFF

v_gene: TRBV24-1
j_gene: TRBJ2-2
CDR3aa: CATSDLGTSGRFLNTGELFF

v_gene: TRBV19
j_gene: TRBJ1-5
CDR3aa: CASSIGTGSNQPQHF

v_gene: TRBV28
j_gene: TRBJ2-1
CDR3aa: CASSYGVNEQFF

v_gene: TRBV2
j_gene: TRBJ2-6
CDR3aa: CASSELAGAGANVLTF

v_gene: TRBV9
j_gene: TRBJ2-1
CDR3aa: CASSSTSGRWSEQFF

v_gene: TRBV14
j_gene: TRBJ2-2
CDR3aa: CASSQAVHGELFF

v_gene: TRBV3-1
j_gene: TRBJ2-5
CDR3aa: CASSPLAGGPTETQYF

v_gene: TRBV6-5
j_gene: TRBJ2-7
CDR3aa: CASSYSSTGSISYEQYF

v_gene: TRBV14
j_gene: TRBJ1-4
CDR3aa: CASSLWTGGKEKLFF

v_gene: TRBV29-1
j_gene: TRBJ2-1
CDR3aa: CSVSRGVVNEQFF

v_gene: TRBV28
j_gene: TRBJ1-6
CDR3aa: CASKTGHYNSPLHF

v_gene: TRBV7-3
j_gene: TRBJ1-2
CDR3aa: CASSLGANYGYTF

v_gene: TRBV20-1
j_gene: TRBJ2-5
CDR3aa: CSARDSGRGVGVQETQYF

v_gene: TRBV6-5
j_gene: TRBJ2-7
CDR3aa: CASSYSNWAGPTYEQYF

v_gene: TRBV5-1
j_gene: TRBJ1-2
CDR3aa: CASSPASLNYGYTF

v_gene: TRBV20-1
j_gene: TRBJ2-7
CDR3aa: CSARDPDRRFYEQYF

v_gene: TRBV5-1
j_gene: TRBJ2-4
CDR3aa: CASSPDFSGAGWNIQYF

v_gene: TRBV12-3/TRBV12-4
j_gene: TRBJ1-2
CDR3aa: CASSASGDRLRLYGYTF

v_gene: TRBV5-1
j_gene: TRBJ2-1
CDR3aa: CASSLVEGASNEQFF

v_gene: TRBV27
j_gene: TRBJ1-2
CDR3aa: CASSLWGGYGYTF

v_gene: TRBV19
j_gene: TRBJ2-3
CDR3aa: CASSIMQRTNTDTQYF

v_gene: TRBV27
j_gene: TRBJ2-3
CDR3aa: CASRRDDRGLTDTQYF

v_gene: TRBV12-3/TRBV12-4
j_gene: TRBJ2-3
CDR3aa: CASSLSKGRTDTQYF

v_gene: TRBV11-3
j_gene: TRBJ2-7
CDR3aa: CASSLKKGSYEQYF

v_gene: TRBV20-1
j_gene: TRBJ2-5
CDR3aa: CSALTGLATYQETQYF

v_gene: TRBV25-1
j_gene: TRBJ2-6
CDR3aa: CASSTTLPTGAPSSGANVLTF